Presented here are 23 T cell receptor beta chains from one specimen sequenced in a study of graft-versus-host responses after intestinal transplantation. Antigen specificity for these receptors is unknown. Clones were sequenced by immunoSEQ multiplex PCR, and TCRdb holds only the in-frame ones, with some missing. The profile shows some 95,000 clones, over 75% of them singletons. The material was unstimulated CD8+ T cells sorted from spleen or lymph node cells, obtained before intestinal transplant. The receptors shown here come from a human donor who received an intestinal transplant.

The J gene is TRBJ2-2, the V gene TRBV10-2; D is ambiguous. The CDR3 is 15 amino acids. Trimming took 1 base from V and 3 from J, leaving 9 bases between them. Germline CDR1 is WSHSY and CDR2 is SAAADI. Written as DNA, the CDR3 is TGCGCCAGCAGTGAGTACCAGGTCTACACCGGGGAGCTGTTTTTT. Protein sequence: CASSEYQVYTGELFF.

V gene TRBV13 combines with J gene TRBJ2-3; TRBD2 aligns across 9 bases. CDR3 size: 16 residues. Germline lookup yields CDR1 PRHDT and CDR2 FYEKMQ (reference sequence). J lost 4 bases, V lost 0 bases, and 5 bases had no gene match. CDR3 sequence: CASSLGGSGGPDTQYF. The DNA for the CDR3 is TGTGCCAGCAGCTTAGGGGGAAGCGGGGGGCCAGATACGCAGTATTTT.

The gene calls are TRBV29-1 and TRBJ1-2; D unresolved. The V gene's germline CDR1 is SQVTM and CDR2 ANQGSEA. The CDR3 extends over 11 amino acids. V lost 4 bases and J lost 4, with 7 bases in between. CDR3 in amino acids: CSVGGFYGYTF. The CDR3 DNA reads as TGCAGCGTTGGTGGCTTCTATGGCTACACCTTC. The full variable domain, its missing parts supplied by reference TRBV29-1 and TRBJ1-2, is SAVISQKPSRDICQRGTSLTIQCQVDSQVTMMFWYRQQPGQSLTLIATANQGSEATYESGFVIDKFPISRPNLTFSTLTVSNMSPEDSSIYLCSVGGFYGYTFGSGTRLTVV.

CDR3 amino acids: CAWSLPPPLNTEAFF. CDR3 coding DNA: TGTGCCTGGAGTCTACCCCCGCCCCTGAACACTGAAGCTTTCTTT. V gene TRBV30 combines with J gene TRBJ1-1; D is unclear. The CDR3 spans 15 residues. Germline CDR1 is GTSNPN and CDR2 is SVGIG (reference sequence). The V end lost 2 bases, the J end lost 0 bases, and 13 bases lay between the germline ends.

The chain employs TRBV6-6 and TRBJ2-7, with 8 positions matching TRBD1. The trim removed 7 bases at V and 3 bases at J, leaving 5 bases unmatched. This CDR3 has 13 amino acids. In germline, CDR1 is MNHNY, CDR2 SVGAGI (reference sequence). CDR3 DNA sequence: TGTGCCAGCAACCCAGGGGGCGGCTACGAGCAGTACTTC. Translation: CASNPGGGYEQYF.

This CDR3 is CASSFEDRAYGYTF. In nucleotides, the CDR3 is TGTGCCAGCAGCTTCGAGGACAGGGCCTATGGCTACACCTTC. The rearrangement links TRBV5-4 to TRBJ1-2; 8 nucleotides line up with TRBD1. The germline gives CDR1 SGHNT, CDR2 YYREEE (reference sequence). With V trimmed by 2 bases and J by 4 bases, 4 bases remained unmatched. This CDR3 contains 14 residues.

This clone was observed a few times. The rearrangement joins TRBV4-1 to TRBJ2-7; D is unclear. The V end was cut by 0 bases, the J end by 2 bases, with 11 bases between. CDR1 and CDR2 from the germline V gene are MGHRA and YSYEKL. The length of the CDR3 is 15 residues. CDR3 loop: CASSQESPGTYEQYF. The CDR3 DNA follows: TGCGCCAGCAGCCAAGAAAGTCCAGGCACCTACGAGCAGTACTTC.

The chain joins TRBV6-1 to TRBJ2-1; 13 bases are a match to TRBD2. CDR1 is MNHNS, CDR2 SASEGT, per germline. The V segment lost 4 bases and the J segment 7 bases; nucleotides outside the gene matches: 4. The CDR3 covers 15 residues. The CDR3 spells CASSVLAGGPNEQFF. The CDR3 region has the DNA TGTGCCAGCAGTGTACTAGCGGGAGGGCCTAATGAGCAGTTCTTC.

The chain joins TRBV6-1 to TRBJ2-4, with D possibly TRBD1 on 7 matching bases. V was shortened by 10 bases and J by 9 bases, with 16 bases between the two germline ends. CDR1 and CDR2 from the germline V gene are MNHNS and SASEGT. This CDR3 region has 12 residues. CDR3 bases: TGTGCCACCCGGACAGGAGGGCCCATTCAGTACTTC. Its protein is CATRTGGPIQYF.

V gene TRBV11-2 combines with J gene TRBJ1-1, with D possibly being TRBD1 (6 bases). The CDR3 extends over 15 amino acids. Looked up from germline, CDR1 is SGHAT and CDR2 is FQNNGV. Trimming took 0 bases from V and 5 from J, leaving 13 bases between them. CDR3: CASSLDPGHLTEAFF. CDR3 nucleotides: TGTGCCAGCAGCTTAGACCCGGGACATTTAACTGAAGCTTTCTTT.

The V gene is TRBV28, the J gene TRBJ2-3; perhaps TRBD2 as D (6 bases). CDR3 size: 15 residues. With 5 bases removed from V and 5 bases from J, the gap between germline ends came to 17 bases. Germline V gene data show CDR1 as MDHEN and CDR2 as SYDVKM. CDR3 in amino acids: CASSPWRGALDTQYF. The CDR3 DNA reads TGTGCCAGCAGTCCCTGGAGGGGCGCCCTAGATACGCAGTATTTT.

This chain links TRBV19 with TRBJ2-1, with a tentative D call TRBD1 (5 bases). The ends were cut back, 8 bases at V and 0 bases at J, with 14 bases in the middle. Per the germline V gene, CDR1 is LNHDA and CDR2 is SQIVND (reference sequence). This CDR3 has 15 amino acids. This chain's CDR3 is CASAHTGNSYNEQFF. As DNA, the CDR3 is TGTGCCAGTGCTCACACAGGTAACTCCTACAATGAGCAGTTCTTC.

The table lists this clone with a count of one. The CDR3 loop reads CASSIPTSGRSYNEQFF. The DNA of the CDR3 is TGTGCCAGTAGTATCCCTACTAGCGGGAGGTCCTACAATGAGCAGTTCTTC. The genes are TRBV19 and TRBJ2-1, with 12 bases lining up with TRBD2. The CDR3 spans 17 residues. Per germline, CDR1 LNHDA and CDR2 SQIVND (reference sequence). The V gene end was trimmed by 3 bases and the J gene end by 1 base; junction bases not matched to a gene: 4.

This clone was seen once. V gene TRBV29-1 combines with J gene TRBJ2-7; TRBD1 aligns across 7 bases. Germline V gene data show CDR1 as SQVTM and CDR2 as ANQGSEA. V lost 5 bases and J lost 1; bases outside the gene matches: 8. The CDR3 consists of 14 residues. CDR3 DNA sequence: TGCAGCGTTACCCAAGGGGGCGGATCCTACGAGCAGTACTTC. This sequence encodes CSVTQGGGSYEQYF.

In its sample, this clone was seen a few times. Here the CDR3 reads CASSLILNSPLHF. Here the CDR3 DNA reads TGCGCCAGCAGCCTTATACTAAATTCACCCCTCCACTTT. This rearrangement joins TRBV4-3 to TRBJ1-6; D not certain. The CDR3 consists of 13 residues. V was trimmed by 4 bases and J by 7 bases, leaving 8 bases between them. Germline CDR1 and CDR2: LGHNA and YSLEER.

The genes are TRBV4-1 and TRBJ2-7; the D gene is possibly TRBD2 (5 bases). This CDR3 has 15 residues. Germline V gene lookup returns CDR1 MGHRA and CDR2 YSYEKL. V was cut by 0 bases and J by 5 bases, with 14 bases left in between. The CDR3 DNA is TGCGCCAGCAGCCAAGAGGAACGGAGGAGCAACGAGCAGTACTTC. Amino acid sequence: CASSQEERRSNEQYF.

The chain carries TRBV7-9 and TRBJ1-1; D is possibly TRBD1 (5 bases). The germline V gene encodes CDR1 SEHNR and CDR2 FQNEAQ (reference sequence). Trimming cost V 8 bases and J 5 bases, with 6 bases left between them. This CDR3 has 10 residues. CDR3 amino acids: CASGGTEAFF. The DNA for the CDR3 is TGTGCCAGCGGGGGGACTGAAGCTTTCTTT. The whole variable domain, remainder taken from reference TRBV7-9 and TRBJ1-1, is DTGVSQNPRHKITKRGQNVTFRCDPISEHNRLYWYRQTLGQGPEFLTYFQNEAQLEKSRLLSDRFSAERPKGSFSTLEIQRTEQGDSAMYLCASGGTEAFFGQGTRLTVV.

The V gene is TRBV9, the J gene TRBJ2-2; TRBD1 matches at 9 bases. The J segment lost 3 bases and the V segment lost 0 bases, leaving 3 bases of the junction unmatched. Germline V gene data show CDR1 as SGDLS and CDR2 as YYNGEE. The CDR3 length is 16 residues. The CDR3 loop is CASSVEDRGYTGELFF. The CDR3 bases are TGTGCCAGCAGCGTAGAGGACAGGGGTTACACCGGGGAGCTGTTTTTT. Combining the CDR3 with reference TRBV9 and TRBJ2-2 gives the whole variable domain DSGVTQTPKHLITATGQRVTLRCSPRSGDLSVYWYQQSLDQGLQFLIQYYNGEERAKGNILERFSAQQFPDLHSELNLSSLELGDSALYFCASSVEDRGYTGELFFGEGSRLTVL.

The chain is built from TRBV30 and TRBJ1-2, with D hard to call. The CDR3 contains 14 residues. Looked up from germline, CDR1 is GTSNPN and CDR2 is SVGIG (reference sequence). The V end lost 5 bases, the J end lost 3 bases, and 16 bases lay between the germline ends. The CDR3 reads CAWEEGSKDYGYTF. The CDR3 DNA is TGTGCCTGGGAGGAAGGAAGTAAAGACTATGGCTACACCTTC.

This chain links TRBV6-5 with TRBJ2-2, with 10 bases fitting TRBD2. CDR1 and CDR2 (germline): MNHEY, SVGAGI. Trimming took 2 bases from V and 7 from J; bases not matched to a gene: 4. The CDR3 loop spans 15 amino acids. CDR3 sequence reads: CASSYGPSGGGELFF. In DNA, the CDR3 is TGTGCCAGCAGTTACGGTCCTAGCGGGGGCGGGGAGCTGTTTTTT.

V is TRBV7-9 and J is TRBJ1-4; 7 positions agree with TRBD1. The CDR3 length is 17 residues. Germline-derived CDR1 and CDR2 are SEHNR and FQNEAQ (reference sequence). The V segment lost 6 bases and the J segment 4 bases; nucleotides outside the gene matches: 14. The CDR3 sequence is CASRRQGQEVVNEKLFF. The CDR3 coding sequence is TGTGCCAGCAGACGACAGGGCCAGGAAGTTGTTAATGAAAAACTGTTTTTT.

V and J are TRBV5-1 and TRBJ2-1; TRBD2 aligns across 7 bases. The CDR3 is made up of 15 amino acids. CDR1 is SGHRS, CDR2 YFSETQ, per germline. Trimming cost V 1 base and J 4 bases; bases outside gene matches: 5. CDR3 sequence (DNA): TGCGCCAGCAGCTTGACGGGAGGTGTTTACAATGAGCAGTTCTTC. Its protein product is CASSLTGGVYNEQFF.

The CDR3 nucleotides are TGCAGCGTTGAACAGACAGGGGGTCTCCAAGAGACCCAGTACTTC. Amino acid sequence: CSVEQTGGLQETQYF. This chain connects TRBV29-1 to TRBJ2-5; TRBD1 aligns across 9 bases. This CDR3 has 15 amino acids. CDR1 and CDR2 (germline): SQVTM, ANQGSEA. The junction had 5 bases not matched to a gene; V was cut back by 2 bases and J by 1 base.